This entry is about one T cell receptor (beta chain). The antigen is undetermined. Amplification of TCR beta CDR3 regions used RNA as the template. With the HTBI primer set, the TCR CDR3 went through a first round of RT-PCR. TCRdb used MiXCR to reprocess the multiplex PCR reads, holding one entry per CDR3 protein. The sample has roughly 380,000 distinct CDR3 sequences, over 15% seen once. This specimen comes from a study of T cells in Graves' hyperthyroidism and ophthalmopathy. General study points: For ophthalmopathy, model prediction preceded onset by a median about 6 months. From stable hyperthyroidism, ophthalmopathy was set apart by a 13 V-J model.

Based on clinical symptoms, serum thyroxine and TRAb, thyroid ultrasound and orbital computed tomography, diagnoses were reached. This CDR3 region has 13 residues. Germline CDR1 and CDR2: MNHNS and SASEGT. J lost 8 bases, V lost 3 bases, and 2 bases had no gene match. Input material: blood. This chain joins TRBV6-1 and TRBJ1-1, with TRBD1 matching 11 bases. This sequence was found in a middle-aged woman with Graves' ophthalmopathy. CDR3 sequence (DNA): TGTGCCAGCAGTGAGAGGACAGGGGGCGAAGCTTTCTTT. Its translation: CASSERTGGEAFF.